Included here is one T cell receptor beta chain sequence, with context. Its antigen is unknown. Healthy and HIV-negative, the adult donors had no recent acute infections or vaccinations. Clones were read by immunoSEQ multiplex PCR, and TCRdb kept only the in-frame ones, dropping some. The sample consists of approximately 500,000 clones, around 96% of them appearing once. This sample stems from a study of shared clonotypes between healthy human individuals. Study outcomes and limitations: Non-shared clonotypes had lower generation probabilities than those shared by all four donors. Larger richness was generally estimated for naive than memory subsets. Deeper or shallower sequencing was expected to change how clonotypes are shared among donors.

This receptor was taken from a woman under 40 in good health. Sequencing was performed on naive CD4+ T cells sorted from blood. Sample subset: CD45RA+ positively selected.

The CDR3 here is CASSSGLAGPSSYNEQFF. The CDR3 DNA sequence: TGTGCCAGCAGCTCGGGACTAGCGGGGCCGAGCTCCTACAATGAGCAGTTCTTC. The rearrangement joins TRBV11-2 to TRBJ2-1; 13 nucleotides line up with TRBD2. The ends lost 4 bases at V and 0 bases at J; junction bases unmatched: 6. Germline CDR1 SGHAT, CDR2 FQNNGV. CDR3 size: 18 residues.